The rows below give T cell receptor beta chains drawn from one sample of a study of T cell changes during pregnancy in multiple sclerosis. Method: immunoSEQ multiplex PCR; TCRdb's copy keeps in-frame clones and lacks some. The sample includes 25,000 to 35,000 clones, 89% of them seen just once. The source material was CD8+ T cells from peripheral blood mononuclear cells, sampled in the second trimester of pregnancy. These TCRs come from a female donor with multiple sclerosis, enrolled in a pregnancy study. The CDR3 runs from the conserved cysteine through the conserved F or W. D genes are given only for firm matches. The listing skips clone size in some rows; elsewhere it reads once, few, many or a size class.

j_call clone_size v_call d_call cdr3_aa cdr3_nt
TRBJ1-5 - TRBV28 - CASSFRQNINQPQHF TGTGCCAGCAGTTTCAGACAGAATATCAATCAGCCCCAGCATTTT
TRBJ1-2 - TRBV9 - CASSAPRSGVYNGYTF TGTGCCAGTAGCGCACCTCGTTCGGGGGTGTATAATGGCTACACCTTC
TRBJ2-3 - TRBV4-2 TRBD2 CASSPRPAGSTDTQYF TGTGCCAGCAGCCCCCGCCCAGCGGGGAGCACAGATACGCAGTATTTT
TRBJ2-7 - TRBV5-1 TRBD2 CASSLGLAGARGGEQYF TGCGCCAGCAGCTTGGGGCTAGCGGGAGCGCGGGGTGGCGAGCAGTACTTC
TRBJ2-5 - TRBV6-5 TRBD1 CASSRDRGFQETQYF TGTGCCAGCAGTAGGGACAGGGGTTTTCAAGAGACCCAGTACTTC
TRBJ2-3 - TRBV7-6 - CASSSSTGDTQYF TGTGCCAGCAGCTCCTCAACAGGAGATACGCAGTATTTT
TRBJ2-5 - TRBV13 - CASSLVRDKETQYF TGTGCCAGCAGCTTAGTGCGGGATAAAGAGACCCAGTACTTC
TRBJ1-6 - TRBV11-2 - CASSLRGLLYNSPLHF TGTGCCAGCAGCTTAAGGGGACTACTCTATAATTCACCCCTCCACTTT
TRBJ2-1 once TRBV25-1 TRBD2 CASSPSGDYNEQFF TGTGCCAGCAGTCCCAGCGGGGACTACAATGAGCAGTTCTTC
TRBJ1-4 - TRBV13 TRBD1 CASSSDRVGKLFF TGTGCCAGCAGCTCGGACAGGGTCGGAAAACTGTTTTTT
TRBJ2-7 - TRBV7-9 TRBD2 CASSLGGGAGGPSYEQYF TGTGCCAGCAGCTTAGGGGGCGGTGCGGGGGGCCCTTCCTACGAGCAGTACTTC
TRBJ1-5 - TRBV28 - CASSPLLGGEKPQHF TGTGCCAGCAGCCCCCTCCTCGGAGGGGAAAAGCCCCAGCATTTT
TRBJ2-7 - TRBV28 - CASRLDGGEYF TGTGCCAGCAGGTTGGACGGGGGTGAGTACTTC
TRBJ2-2 - TRBV28 TRBD2 CASSLLAGVHTGELFF TGTGCCAGCAGTTTACTAGCGGGAGTTCACACCGGGGAGCTGTTTTTT
TRBJ2-5 - TRBV4-1 - CASSQAQETQYF TGCGCCAGCAGCCAGGCACAAGAGACCCAGTACTTC
TRBJ2-7 - TRBV13 - CASSLRGRSYEQYF TGTGCCAGCAGCTTACGCGGGCGGTCCTACGAGCAGTACTTC
TRBJ1-2 - TRBV28 TRBD1 CASSLSVEGFGQGVAGYTF TGTGCCAGCAGTTTATCGGTCGAGGGTTTCGGGCAGGGGGTGGCCGGCTACACCTTC
TRBJ1-3 once TRBV7-6 - CASSLGPQTGNTIYF TGTGCCAGCAGCTTAGGCCCTCAGACTGGAAACACCATATATTTT
TRBJ2-5 - TRBV7-6 - CASSYGQQETQYF TGTGCCAGCAGCTATGGACAGCAAGAGACCCAGTACTTC
TRBJ1-1 - TRBV19 - CASSPGGLNTEAFF TGTGCCAGTAGTCCCGGAGGGTTGAACACTGAAGCTTTCTTT
TRBJ1-1 - TRBV14 TRBD1 CASRPSRHTGVTTNTEAFF TGTGCCAGCCGACCCTCACGACATACAGGGGTCACCACGAACACTGAAGCTTTCTTT
TRBJ1-1 - TRBV7-8 - CASSSGSTEAFF TGTGCCAGCAGCTCGGGTAGCACTGAAGCTTTCTTT
TRBJ1-4 - TRBV5-1 TRBD1 CASSSGTVVNEKLFF TGCGCCAGCAGCTCCGGGACAGTAGTGAATGAAAAACTGTTTTTT
TRBJ2-1 - TRBV10-3 TRBD1 CAISEVGVGQGVREQFF TGTGCCATCAGTGAGGTCGGGGTGGGACAGGGGGTACGGGAGCAGTTCTTC
TRBJ2-1 once TRBV19 - CASSMSSGSYNEQFF TGTGCCAGTAGTATGTCGAGCGGGTCCTACAATGAGCAGTTCTTC
TRBJ1-2 - TRBV7-9 - CASSPPHRADYGYTF TGTGCCAGCAGCCCGCCGCACAGGGCGGACTATGGCTACACCTTC
TRBJ1-1 - TRBV5-4 TRBD1 CASKNAGGKTEAFF TGTGCCAGCAAAAACGCAGGGGGCAAGACTGAAGCTTTCTTT
TRBJ1-4 - TRBV11-2 - CASSLWAIDEKLFF TGTGCCAGCAGCTTGTGGGCGATCGACGAAAAACTGTTTTTT
TRBJ1-1 - TRBV13 TRBD1 CASVNTREAGGTEAFF TGTGCCAGCGTCAATACCCGAGAGGCAGGGGGCACTGAAGCTTTCTTT
TRBJ2-7 - TRBV27 TRBD2 CASSIASGTRYEQYF TGTGCCAGCAGCATAGCTAGCGGGACCCGCTACGAGCAGTACTTC
TRBJ2-1 - TRBV2 TRBD2 CARERDSYNEQFF TGTGCCAGAGAGCGGGACTCCTACAATGAGCAGTTCTTC
TRBJ1-5 - TRBV4-1 - CASSQDSGTSNQPQHF TGCGCCAGCAGCCAAGATTCCGGGACATCCAATCAGCCCCAGCATTTT
TRBJ1-5 - TRBV19 - CASSIPPRDKIDSNQPQHF TGTGCCAGTAGTATCCCCCCCAGGGACAAAATAGATAGCAATCAGCCCCAGCATTTT
TRBJ2-7 - TRBV5-1 - CASSSDSYEQYF TGCGCCAGCAGCTCGGACAGCTACGAGCAGTACTTC
TRBJ2-7 - TRBV19 - CASSIGRAYEQYF TGTGCCAGTAGTATAGGACGGGCCTACGAGCAGTACTTC
TRBJ1-2 - TRBV9 - CASYTRGRGYTF TGTGCCAGCTACACCCGGGGGAGAGGCTACACCTTC
TRBJ2-7 - TRBV5-1 TRBD2 CASSLAGGSSYEQYF TGCGCCAGCAGCCTTGCGGGCGGGAGCTCCTACGAGCAGTACTTC
TRBJ1-6 - TRBV10-1 - CASSEVVARRLNSPLHF TGCGCCAGCAGTGAGGTAGTGGCCAGGAGGCTGAATTCACCCCTCCACTTT
TRBJ1-1 - TRBV9 - CASSEGGASNTEAFF TGTGCCAGCAGCGAGGGGGGGGCTTCGAACACTGAAGCTTTCTTT